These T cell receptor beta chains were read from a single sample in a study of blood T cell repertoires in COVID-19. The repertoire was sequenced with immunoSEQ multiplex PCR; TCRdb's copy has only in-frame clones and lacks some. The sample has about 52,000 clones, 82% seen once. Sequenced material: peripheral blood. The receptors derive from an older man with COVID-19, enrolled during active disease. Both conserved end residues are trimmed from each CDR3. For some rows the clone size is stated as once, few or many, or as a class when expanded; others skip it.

CDR3aa: ASSQVKGADYGYT; abundance: -; v_gene: TRBV3-1/TRBV3-2; j_gene: TRBJ1-2
CDR3aa: ASSQEGGNTEAF; abundance: -; v_gene: TRBV18; j_gene: TRBJ1-1
CDR3aa: ASSDALRTANQPQH; abundance: -; v_gene: TRBV6-1; j_gene: TRBJ1-5
CDR3aa: ASSMKGRNTEAF; abundance: -; v_gene: TRBV19; j_gene: TRBJ1-1
CDR3aa: ASLLRHGGKLF; abundance: -; v_gene: TRBV12-3/TRBV12-4; j_gene: TRBJ2-2
CDR3aa: ATKNAAGVDEQF; abundance: -; v_gene: TRBV5-1; j_gene: TRBJ2-1
CDR3aa: SVELETTLTDTQY; abundance: few; v_gene: TRBV29-1; j_gene: TRBJ2-3
CDR3aa: ASRDSPTNEKLF; abundance: -; v_gene: TRBV5-1; j_gene: TRBJ1-4
CDR3aa: ASSSQGRYQPQH; abundance: -; v_gene: TRBV6-5; j_gene: TRBJ1-5
CDR3aa: ASRWTGGFGEETQY; abundance: -; v_gene: TRBV2; j_gene: TRBJ2-5
CDR3aa: ASSERWGGGEKLF; abundance: -; v_gene: TRBV2; j_gene: TRBJ1-4